This TCR beta chain appears in the sequencing data of a study of T-cell reconstitution after alpha-beta-depleted transplantation in children. Study findings and constraints: It was reported that alpha-beta T cells came from several hundred expanded graft clones (about two months after transplant). By one year post-transplant, T-cell counts and diversity largely arose from T cells that were newly produced. The study traced high day-60 TCRbeta diversity in some patients to surviving recipient T cells and thymic progenitors.

The authors prepared the TCRbeta library with unique molecular identifiers. TCRdb passed the PCR reads through MiXCR, listing each CDR3 protein once. The data show about 980,000 distinct CDR3 sequences, about 29% seen once. Deletions cut 2 bases from V and 2 bases from J, with 15 bases between. The CDR3 consists of 16 residues. There are a few counts of this clonotype. Its antigen is still unknown. The TCR comes from a boy under two years old who had a stem cell transplant for SCID, so the T cells may come from the graft donor. The sequencing here drew on PBMCs, mostly from graft donor cells, taken 360 days after TCRalphabeta/CD19-depleted stem cell transplant. The chain uses TRBV12-3 or TRBV12-4 and TRBJ1-2; no clear D. Here the CDR3 DNA reads TGTGCCAGCAGTTTAACGACACTCAAGAGGAACTATGGCTACACCTTC. Translating gives CASSLTTLKRNYGYTF.